Below are 3 T cell receptor beta chains sequenced from a single sample in a study of blood T cell repertoires in COVID-19. The data were produced by immunoSEQ multiplex PCR, yet TCRdb's version contains in-frame clones alone and is incomplete. In the table there are hundreds of thousands of clones, almost 90% of which are singletons. The source material was peripheral blood. The receptors shown here come from a woman aged 30 to 39 with COVID-19, enrolled during active disease.

The chain is built from TRBV28 and TRBJ2-7, with TRBD1 identical over 7 bases. The CDR3 contains 14 residues. V gave up 6 bases and J gave up 3 bases; unmatched junction bases: 8. The germline V gene encodes CDR1 MDHEN and CDR2 SYDVKM. CDR3 sequence reads: CASRPGTDLYEQYF. DNA for the CDR3: TGTGCCAGCAGACCCGGGACAGACCTCTACGAGCAGTACTTC.

The chain is built from TRBV27 and TRBJ2-5; D perhaps matches TRBD2 (5 bases). Germline loops: CDR1 MNHEY, CDR2 SMNVEV (reference sequence). This CDR3 has 13 residues. V lost 3 bases and J 5 bases, leaving 10 bases between the germline ends. The CDR3 is CASSFRGVETQYF. CDR3 nucleotide sequence: TGTGCCAGCAGTTTTCGGGGTGTTGAGACCCAGTACTTC.

The V call is TRBV28, the J call TRBJ2-1, with 7 nucleotides matching TRBD2. Germline trimming cut 8 bases from V and 3 bases from J; bases unmatched to any gene: 10. This CDR3 contains 15 residues. CDR1 and CDR2 from the germline V gene are MDHEN and SYDVKM. The CDR3 coding sequence is TGTGCCAGCGCCCCCCGCGGGAGTCTCTACAATGAGCAGTTCTTC. Protein sequence: CASAPRGSLYNEQFF. Filled out from reference TRBV28 and TRBJ2-1, the complete variable domain reads DVKVTQSSRYLVKRTGEKVFLECVQDMDHENMFWYRQDPGLGLRLIYFSYDVKMKEKGDIPEGYSVSREKKERFSLILESASTNQTSMYLCASAPRGSLYNEQFFGPGTRLTVL.